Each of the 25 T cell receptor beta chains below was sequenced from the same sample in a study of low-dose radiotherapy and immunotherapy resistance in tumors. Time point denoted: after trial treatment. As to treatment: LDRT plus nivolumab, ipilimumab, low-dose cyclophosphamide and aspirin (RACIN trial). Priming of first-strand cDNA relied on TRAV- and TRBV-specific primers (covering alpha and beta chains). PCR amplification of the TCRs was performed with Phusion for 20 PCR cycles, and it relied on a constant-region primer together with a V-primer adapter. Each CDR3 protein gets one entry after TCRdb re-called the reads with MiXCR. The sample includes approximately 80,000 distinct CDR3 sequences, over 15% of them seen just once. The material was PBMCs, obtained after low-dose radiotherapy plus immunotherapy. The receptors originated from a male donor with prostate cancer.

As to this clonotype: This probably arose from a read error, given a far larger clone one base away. The chain's CDR3 is CASSPLANQETQFF. In DNA, the CDR3 is TGTGCCAGCTCACCCCTAGCGAACCAAGAGACCCAGTTCTTC. The chain combines TRBV18 with TRBJ2-1; the D gene is possibly TRBD2 (6 bases). Trimming removed 3 bases from V and 13 bases from J, with 19 bases in between. CDR1 and CDR2 from the germline V gene are KGHSH and LQKENI. This CDR3 comprises 14 residues. Drawing the rest from reference TRBV18 and TRBJ2-1, the complete variable domain is NAGVMQNPRHLVRRRGQEARLRCSPMKGHSHVYWYRQLPEEGLKFMVYLQKENIIDESGMPKERFSAEFPKEGPSILRIQQVVRGDSAAYFCASSPLANQETQFFGPGTRLTVL.

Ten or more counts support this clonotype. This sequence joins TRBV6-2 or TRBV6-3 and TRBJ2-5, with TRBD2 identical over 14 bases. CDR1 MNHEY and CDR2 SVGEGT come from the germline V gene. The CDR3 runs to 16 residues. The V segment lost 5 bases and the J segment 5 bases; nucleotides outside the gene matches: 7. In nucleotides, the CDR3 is TGTGCCAGCAGTCCGACTAGCGGGAGGGCCCGGGAGACCCAGTACTTC. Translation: CASSPTSGRARETQYF.

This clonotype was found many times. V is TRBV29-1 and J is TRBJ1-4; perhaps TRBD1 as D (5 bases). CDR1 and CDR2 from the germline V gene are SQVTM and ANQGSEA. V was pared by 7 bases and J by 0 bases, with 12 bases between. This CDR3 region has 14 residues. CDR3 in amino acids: CSAGDSATNEKLFF. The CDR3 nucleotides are TGCAGCGCTGGAGACAGTGCAACTAATGAAAAACTGTTTTTT.

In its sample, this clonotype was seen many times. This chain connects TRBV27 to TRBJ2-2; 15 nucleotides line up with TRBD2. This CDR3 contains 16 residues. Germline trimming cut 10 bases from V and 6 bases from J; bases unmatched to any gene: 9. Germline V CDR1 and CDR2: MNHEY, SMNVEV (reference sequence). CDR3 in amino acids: CATGGLAGGYAGELFF. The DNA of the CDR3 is TGTGCCACCGGAGGACTAGCGGGAGGGTACGCCGGGGAGCTGTTTTTT.

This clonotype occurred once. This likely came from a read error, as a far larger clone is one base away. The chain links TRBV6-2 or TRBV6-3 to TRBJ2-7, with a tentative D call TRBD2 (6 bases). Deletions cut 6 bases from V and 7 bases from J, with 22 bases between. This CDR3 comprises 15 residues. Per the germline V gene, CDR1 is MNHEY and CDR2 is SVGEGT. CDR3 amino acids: CASRLSGGSYNEQYF. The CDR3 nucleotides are TGTGCCAGCAGGCTTAGCGGAGGCTCCTACAATGAGCAGTACTTC.

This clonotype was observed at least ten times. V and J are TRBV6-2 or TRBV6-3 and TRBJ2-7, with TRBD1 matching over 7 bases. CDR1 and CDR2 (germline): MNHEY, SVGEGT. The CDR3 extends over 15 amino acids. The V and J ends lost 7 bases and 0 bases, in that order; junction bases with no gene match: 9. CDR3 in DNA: TGTGCCAGCACCTTCCGGACAGGCTTCTCCTACGAGCAGTACTTC. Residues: CASTFRTGFSYEQYF.

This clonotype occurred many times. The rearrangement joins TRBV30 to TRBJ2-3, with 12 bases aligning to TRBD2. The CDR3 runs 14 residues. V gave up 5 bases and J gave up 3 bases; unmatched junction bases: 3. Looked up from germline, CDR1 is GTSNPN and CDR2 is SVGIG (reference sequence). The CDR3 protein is CAWRLAGATDTQYF. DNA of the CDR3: TGTGCCTGGCGACTAGCGGGAGCGACAGATACGCAGTATTTT.

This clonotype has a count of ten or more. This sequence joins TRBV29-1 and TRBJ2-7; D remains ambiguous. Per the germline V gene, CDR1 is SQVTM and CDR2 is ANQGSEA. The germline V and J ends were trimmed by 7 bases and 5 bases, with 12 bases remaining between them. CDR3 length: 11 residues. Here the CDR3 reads CSARSIHEQYF. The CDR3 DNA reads TGCAGCGCAAGGAGTATCCACGAGCAGTACTTC.

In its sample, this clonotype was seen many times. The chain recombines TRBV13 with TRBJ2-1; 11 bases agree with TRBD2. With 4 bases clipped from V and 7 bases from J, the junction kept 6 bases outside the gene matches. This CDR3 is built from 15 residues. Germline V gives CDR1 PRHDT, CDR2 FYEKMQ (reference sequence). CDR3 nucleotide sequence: TGTGCCAGCAGCTCCGGGTCTAGCGGGAGGAATGAGCAGTTCTTC. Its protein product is CASSSGSSGRNEQFF.

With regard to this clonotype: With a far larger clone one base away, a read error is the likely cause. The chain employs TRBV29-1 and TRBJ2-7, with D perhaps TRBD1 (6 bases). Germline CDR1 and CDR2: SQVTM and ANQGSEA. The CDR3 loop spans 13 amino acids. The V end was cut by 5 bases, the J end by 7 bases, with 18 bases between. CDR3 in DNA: TGCAGCGTTTCACTTAGGGGGTACAATGAGCAGTACTTC. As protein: CSVSLRGYNEQYF.

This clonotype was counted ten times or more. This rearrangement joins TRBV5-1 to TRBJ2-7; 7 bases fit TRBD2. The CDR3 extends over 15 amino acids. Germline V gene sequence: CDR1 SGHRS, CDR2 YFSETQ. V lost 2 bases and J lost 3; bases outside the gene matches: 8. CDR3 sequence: CASSFEYPGGYEQYF. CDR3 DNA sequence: TGCGCCAGCAGCTTTGAGTATCCGGGAGGCTACGAGCAGTACTTC.

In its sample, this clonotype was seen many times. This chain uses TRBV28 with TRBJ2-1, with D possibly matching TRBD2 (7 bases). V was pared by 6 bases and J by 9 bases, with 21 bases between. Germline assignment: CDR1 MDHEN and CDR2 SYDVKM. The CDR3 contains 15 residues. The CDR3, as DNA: TGTGCCAGCAGCACCTCCGGGGGGCCGGGCGGTGAGCAGTTCTTC. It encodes CASSTSGGPGGEQFF.

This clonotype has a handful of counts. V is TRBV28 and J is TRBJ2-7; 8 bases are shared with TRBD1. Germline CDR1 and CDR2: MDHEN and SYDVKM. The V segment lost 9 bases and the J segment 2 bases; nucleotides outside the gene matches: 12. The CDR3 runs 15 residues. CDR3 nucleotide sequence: TGTGCCAGTCCTCCCCGGGACAGGACCACCTACGAGCAGTACTTC. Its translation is CASPPRDRTTYEQYF.

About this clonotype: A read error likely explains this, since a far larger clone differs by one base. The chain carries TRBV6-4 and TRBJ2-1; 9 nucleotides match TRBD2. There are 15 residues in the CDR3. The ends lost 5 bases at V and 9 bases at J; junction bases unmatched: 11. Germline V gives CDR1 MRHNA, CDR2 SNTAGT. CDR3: CASSYLAGGPSEQFF. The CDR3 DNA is TGTGCCAGCAGTTACTTGGCGGGAGGGCCGAGTGAGCAGTTCTTC.

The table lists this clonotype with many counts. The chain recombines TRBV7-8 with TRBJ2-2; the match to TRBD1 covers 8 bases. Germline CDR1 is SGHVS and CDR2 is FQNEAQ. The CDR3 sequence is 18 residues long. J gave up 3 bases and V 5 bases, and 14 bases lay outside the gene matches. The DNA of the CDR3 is TGTGCCAGCAGCCAAAGCGGTACAGGGGGAAGCGACACCGGGGAGCTGTTTTTT. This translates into CASSQSGTGGSDTGELFF.

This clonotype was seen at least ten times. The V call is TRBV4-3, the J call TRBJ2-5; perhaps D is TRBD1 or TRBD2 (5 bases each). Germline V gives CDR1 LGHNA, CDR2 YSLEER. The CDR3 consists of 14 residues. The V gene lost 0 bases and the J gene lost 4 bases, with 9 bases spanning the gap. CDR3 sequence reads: CASSQDRGPETQYF. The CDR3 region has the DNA TGCGCCAGCAGCCAAGATCGGGGCCCAGAGACCCAGTACTTC.

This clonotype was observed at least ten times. The CDR3: CASSLVAGRSSYNEQFF. In DNA, the CDR3 is TGTGCCAGCAGCTTAGTCGCCGGGAGGAGCTCCTACAATGAGCAGTTCTTC. This chain links TRBV7-8 with TRBJ2-1, with 7 positions matching TRBD2. CDR3 length: 17 residues. Trimming removed 1 base from V and 0 bases from J; junction bases left unmatched: 6. Germline V gene data show CDR1 as SGHVS and CDR2 as FQNEAQ.

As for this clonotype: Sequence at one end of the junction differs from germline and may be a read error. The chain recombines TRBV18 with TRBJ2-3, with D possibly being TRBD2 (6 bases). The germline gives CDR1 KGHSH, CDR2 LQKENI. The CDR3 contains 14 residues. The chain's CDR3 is CASSPRDFTNTQYF. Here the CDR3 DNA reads TGTGCCAGCTCACCGAGGGACTTCACAAATACGCAGTATTTT.

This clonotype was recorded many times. CDR3 in DNA: TGTGCCAGCAGCGTTACGTCTCGGAGTAGTGCAGATACGCAGTATTTT. It yields the protein CASSVTSRSSADTQYF. V is TRBV9 and J is TRBJ2-3; D remains unclear. Trimming pared 2 bases from V and 4 bases from J, leaving 17 bases between. The germline CDR1 and CDR2 sequences are SGDLS and YYNGEE. This CDR3 is 16 amino acids long.

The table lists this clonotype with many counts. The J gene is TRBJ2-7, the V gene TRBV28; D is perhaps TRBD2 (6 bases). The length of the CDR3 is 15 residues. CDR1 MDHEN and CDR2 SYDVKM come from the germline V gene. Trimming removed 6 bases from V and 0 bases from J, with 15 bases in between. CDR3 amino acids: CASRAHSGDSYEQYF. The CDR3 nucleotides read TGTGCCAGCAGAGCACATAGCGGAGACTCCTACGAGCAGTACTTC. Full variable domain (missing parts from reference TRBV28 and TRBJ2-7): DVKVTQSSRYLVKRTGEKVFLECVQDMDHENMFWYRQDPGLGLRLIYFSYDVKMKEKGDIPEGYSVSREKKERFSLILESASTNQTSMYLCASRAHSGDSYEQYFGPGTRLTVT.

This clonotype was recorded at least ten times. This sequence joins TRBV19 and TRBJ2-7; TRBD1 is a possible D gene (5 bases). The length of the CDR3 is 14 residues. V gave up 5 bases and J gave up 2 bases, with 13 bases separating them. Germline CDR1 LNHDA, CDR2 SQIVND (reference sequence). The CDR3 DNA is TGTGCCAGTAGTGCAGACAGCCACACCTACGAGCAGTACTTC. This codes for CASSADSHTYEQYF.

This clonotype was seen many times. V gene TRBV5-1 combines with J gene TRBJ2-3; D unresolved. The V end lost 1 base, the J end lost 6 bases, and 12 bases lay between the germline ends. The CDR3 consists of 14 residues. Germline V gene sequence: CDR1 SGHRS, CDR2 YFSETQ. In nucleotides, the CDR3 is TGCGCCAGCAGCTTGACCCCTTATGGGGATACGCAGTATTTT. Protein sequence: CASSLTPYGDTQYF. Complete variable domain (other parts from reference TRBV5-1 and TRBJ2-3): KAGVTQTPRYLIKTRGQQVTLSCSPISGHRSVSWYQQTPGQGLQFLFEYFSETQRNKGNFPGRFSGRQFSNSRSEMNVSTLELGDSALYLCASSLTPYGDTQYFGPGTRLTVL.

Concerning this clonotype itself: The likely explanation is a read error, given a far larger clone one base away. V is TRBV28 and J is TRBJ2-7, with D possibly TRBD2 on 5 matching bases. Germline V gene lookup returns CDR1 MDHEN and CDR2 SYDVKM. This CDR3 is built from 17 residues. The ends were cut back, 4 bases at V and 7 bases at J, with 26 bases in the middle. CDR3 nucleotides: TGTGCCAGCAGTTGGCCCGAGGGCGGCAGCTCCTACAATGAGCAGTACTTC. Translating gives CASSWPEGGSSYNEQYF.

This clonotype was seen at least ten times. CDR3 amino acids: CASSQAYLAGAEQFF. The DNA of the CDR3 is TGTGCCAGCAGCCAAGCCTACCTAGCGGGAGCTGAGCAGTTCTTC. This chain connects TRBV14 to TRBJ2-1, with 10 bases aligning to TRBD2. J was trimmed by 9 bases and V by 1 base; bases with no gene match: 6. Germline V gene lookup returns CDR1 SGHDN and CDR2 FVKESK. The CDR3 loop spans 15 amino acids. Full variable domain (outside the CDR3, taken from reference TRBV14 and TRBJ2-1): EAGVTQFPSHSVIEKGQTVTLRCDPISGHDNLYWYRRVMGKEIKFLLHFVKESKQDESGMPNNRFLAERTGGTYSTLKVQPAELEDSGVYFCASSQAYLAGAEQFFGPGTRLTVL.

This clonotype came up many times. CDR3 nucleotide sequence: TGCAGCGTTGGAGTCCCGGTAAACACTGAAGCTTTCTTT. As protein: CSVGVPVNTEAFF. V and J are TRBV29-1 and TRBJ1-1, with D unclear. The CDR3 consists of 13 residues. Trimming took 4 bases from V and 2 from J, leaving 11 bases between them. Germline lookup yields CDR1 SQVTM and CDR2 ANQGSEA. Complete variable domain (other parts from reference TRBV29-1 and TRBJ1-1): SAVISQKPSRDICQRGTSLTIQCQVDSQVTMMFWYRQQPGQSLTLIATANQGSEATYESGFVIDKFPISRPNLTFSTLTVSNMSPEDSSIYLCSVGVPVNTEAFFGQGTRLTVV.